This TCR beta chain came from a study of technical replicates of blood from four donors. Only in-frame clones appear in the TCRdb table, and some are missing; sequencing was by immunoSEQ multiplex PCR. The data show about 68,000 clones, 95% to 98% seen once. The V end was cut by 7 bases, the J end by 1 base, with 13 bases between. The CDR3 spans 14 residues. The germline V gene has CDR1 PRHDT and CDR2 FYEKMQ (reference sequence). V is TRBV13 and J is TRBJ1-1, with D perhaps TRBD1 (5 bases). This clonotype was sampled from a human donor in good health. The sequenced material came from T cells isolated from PBMCs. CDR3: CASMGGSANTEAFF. The CDR3 DNA reads TGTGCCAGCATGGGGGGGTCGGCGAACACTGAAGCTTTCTTT.